One and the same sample provided the 2 T cell receptor beta chains below, sequenced in a study of T cells in Graves' hyperthyroidism and ophthalmopathy. RNA transcripts provided the source from which TCR beta CDR3 regions were amplified. HTBI primers were the set used in a first-round RT-PCR of the TCR CDR3. TCRdb re-derived calls from the multiplex PCR reads in MiXCR, one entry per CDR3 protein. The sample yields 560,000 or so distinct CDR3 sequences, less than 20% seen once. Material: blood. These receptors originate from a man aged 40-49 years with Graves' ophthalmopathy.

The CDR3 DNA is TGTGCCTTACGAGGGACAGGGGTCACCGGGGAGCTGTTTTTT. Amino acid sequence: CALRGTGVTGELFF. The chain carries TRBV30 and TRBJ2-2; 10 nucleotides line up with TRBD1. Germline V gives CDR1 GTSNPN, CDR2 SVGIG (reference sequence). CDR3 length: 14 residues. V was clipped by 7 bases and J by 4 bases; unmatched bases: 6.

This clonotype showed up many times. V usage is TRBV28 and J usage is TRBJ1-2; tentatively, D is TRBD1 (6 bases). V was cut by 8 bases and J by 7 bases, with 23 bases left in between. The V gene's germline CDR1 is MDHEN and CDR2 SYDVKM. This CDR3 has 15 residues. The CDR3 nucleotides read TGTGCCAGCTCCACCTTTGGGTTCAGGGGAGGTGGCTACACCTTC. This encodes CASSTFGFRGGGYTF.